The source of this T cell receptor beta chain is a study of early T cells in non-severe SARS-CoV-2 infection. Study context: With bulk RNA from unsorted whole blood as input, sequencing yielded unpaired chains. Study observations and caveats: The matching step, a VDJdb search, favored anti-spike CD8 responses and missed private and CD4 specificities.

Individual cDNA molecules carried attached unique molecular identifiers. TCRdb re-called the 5' RACE reads with MiXCR, one entry per CDR3 protein. Seen here are fewer than 60,000 distinct CDR3 sequences, around a tenth observed once, and the top ten hold roughly 4.8%. Germline V CDR1 and CDR2: KGHSH, LQKENI. This CDR3 has 16 amino acids. Trimming removed 4 bases from V and 1 base from J, with 16 bases in between. This clonotype came up a few times. Its antigen is currently unknown. The source of this sequence is an adult who was a healthcare worker with PCR-confirmed SARS-CoV-2 infection or an uninfected control (not recorded which). V usage is TRBV18 and J usage is TRBJ1-2, with TRBD1 as a possible D gene (5 bases). The sequenced sample was whole blood, obtained at baseline. This CDR3 reads CASSQGRPIDNYGYTF. As DNA, the CDR3 is TGTGCCAGCTCACAGGGACGGCCGATTGATAACTATGGCTACACCTTC.